The rows below give T cell receptor beta chains drawn from one sample of a study of T cell responses to AZD1222 COVID-19 vaccine. TCRdb keeps only in-frame clones here, not all; method: immunoSEQ multiplex PCR. The table includes 140,000 to 150,000 clones, 88% detected once. Sample: peripheral blood, taken on day 0 of AZD1222 vaccination. Receptors were obtained from an adult in good health. Both conserved end residues are part of each CDR3. Fields, in order: J gene, V gene, D gene, CDR3 DNA, CDR3 protein. A D gene is named only where the DNA matches it firmly.

J gene: TRBJ1-2; V gene: TRBV5-1; D gene: NA; CDR3 DNA: TGCGCCAGCAGCTTGGCCAAAGGCAAATATGGCTACACCTTC; CDR3 protein: CASSLAKGKYGYTF
J gene: TRBJ2-1; V gene: TRBV4-1; D gene: NA; CDR3 DNA: TGCGCCAGCAGCTCTAGCCCACTAAGATACAATGAGCAGTTCTTC; CDR3 protein: CASSSSPLRYNEQFF
J gene: TRBJ1-1; V gene: TRBV5-1; D gene: NA; CDR3 DNA: TGCGCCAGCAGAAGACAGGCGATGAACACTGAAGCTTTCTTT; CDR3 protein: CASRRQAMNTEAFF
J gene: TRBJ2-2; V gene: TRBV28; D gene: NA; CDR3 DNA: TGTGCCACTTACACCGGGACCGGGGAGCTGTTTTTT; CDR3 protein: CATYTGTGELFF
J gene: TRBJ2-7; V gene: TRBV21-1; D gene: NA; CDR3 DNA: TGTGCCAGCAGCACAGACGACAGTCTTAGCTCCTACGAGCAGTACTTC; CDR3 protein: CASSTDDSLSSYEQYF
J gene: TRBJ1-3; V gene: TRBV28; D gene: NA; CDR3 DNA: TGTGCCAGCTTGAGTCCGACGGGGGCGGTCGGAAACACCATATATTTT; CDR3 protein: CASLSPTGAVGNTIYF
J gene: TRBJ1-5; V gene: TRBV28; D gene: NA; CDR3 DNA: TGTGCCAGCAGTTTAGGCCGGGGCAGGGGCGATCAGCCCCAGCATTTT; CDR3 protein: CASSLGRGRGDQPQHF
J gene: TRBJ1-4; V gene: TRBV7-2; D gene: TRBD1; CDR3 DNA: TGTGCCAGCAGCTTAGGGGGGCAAGGGGGCCCGGGTGAAAAACTGTTTTTT; CDR3 protein: CASSLGGQGGPGEKLFF
J gene: TRBJ1-4; V gene: TRBV30; D gene: TRBD1; CDR3 DNA: TGTGCCTGGGCCCGGTGGACAGGGGGCGCAGAAAAACTGTTTTTT; CDR3 protein: CAWARWTGGAEKLFF
J gene: TRBJ2-3; V gene: TRBV7-3; D gene: NA; CDR3 DNA: TGTGCCAGCAGCTTACAATCAGGGCCAGATACGCAGTATTTT; CDR3 protein: CASSLQSGPDTQYF
J gene: TRBJ1-2; V gene: TRBV10-3; D gene: TRBD1; CDR3 DNA: TGTGCCATCAGTGACAGGGGGCGAGGCTACACCTTC; CDR3 protein: CAISDRGRGYTF